The source of this TCR beta chain is a study of T cell clonotyping in hematopoietic cell transplantation. Across the study: Recipient samples before transplant were obtained post-cytoreduction. Study-wide points: Few recipient clonotypes overlapped donors; over 95% were de novo at given depth. No sorting was done, leaving CD4 and CD8 contributions mixed.

The repertoire was sequenced with immunoSEQ multiplex PCR; TCRdb's copy has only in-frame clones and lacks some. The table includes some 11,000 clones, under 95% detected once. This CDR3 region has 12 residues. Per germline, CDR1 SGHRS and CDR2 YFSETQ. V lost 3 bases to trimming and J lost 6 bases, with 8 bases between them. About this clone itself: The antigen is unknown.

Specified time point: recipient sample about 28 days before transplant, after cytoreduction. The sequencing here drew on peripheral blood mononuclear cells, taken before stem cell transplant. The rearrangement links TRBV5-1 to TRBJ2-3; the D gene could be TRBD1 or TRBD2 (6 bases each). This TCR derives from a woman aged 40 to 50 with acute myeloid leukemia. Some clones in this sample may be carry-over from other donors' samples. This CDR3 is CASSWGADTQYF. CDR3 nucleotide sequence: TGCGCCAGCAGCTGGGGGGCCGATACGCAGTATTTT.